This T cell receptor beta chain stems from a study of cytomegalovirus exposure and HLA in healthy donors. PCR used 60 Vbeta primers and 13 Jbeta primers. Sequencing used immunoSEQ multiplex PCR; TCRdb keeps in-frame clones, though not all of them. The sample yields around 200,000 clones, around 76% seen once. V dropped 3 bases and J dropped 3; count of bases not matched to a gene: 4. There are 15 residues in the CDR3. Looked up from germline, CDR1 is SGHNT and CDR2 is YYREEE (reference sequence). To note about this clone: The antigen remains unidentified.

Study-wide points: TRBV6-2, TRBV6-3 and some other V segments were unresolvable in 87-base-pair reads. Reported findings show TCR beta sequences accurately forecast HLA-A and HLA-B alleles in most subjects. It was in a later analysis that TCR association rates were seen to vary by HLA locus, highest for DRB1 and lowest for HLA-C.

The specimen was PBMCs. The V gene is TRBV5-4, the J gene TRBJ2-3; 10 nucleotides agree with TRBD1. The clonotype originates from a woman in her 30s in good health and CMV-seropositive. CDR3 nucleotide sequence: TGTGCCAGCAGCTCGGGACAGGGGAAAACAGATACGCAGTATTTT. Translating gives CASSSGQGKTDTQYF.